The 8 T cell receptor beta chains below were found in one sample sequenced in a study of T-cell memory formation after mild COVID-19. TCRdb re-derived calls from the 5' RACE reads in MiXCR, one entry per CDR3 protein. Of about 6,500 distinct CDR3 sequences listed, roughly 50% are singletons. Sequencing used PBMCs or a T cell subset sorted from them (not recorded which). These receptors originate from an adult who had mild COVID-19 (a few samples of this study predate the infection). Cell type and time point are not known.

This clonotype was observed many times. This chain connects TRBV5-4 to TRBJ2-2, with D perhaps TRBD2 (5 bases). The CDR3 extends over 14 amino acids. Germline V lookup: CDR1 SGHNT, CDR2 YYREEE (reference sequence). V gave up 4 bases and J gave up 7 bases, with 14 bases separating them. The CDR3 DNA reads as TGTGCCAGCAGCGAAAGGACTGGGGTCGGGGAGCTGTTTTTT. It codes for CASSERTGVGELFF.

This chain links TRBV5-6 with TRBJ2-5, with 8 nucleotides matching TRBD2. This CDR3 is 13 amino acids long. The V and J ends lost 5 bases and 7 bases, in that order; junction bases with no gene match: 7. CDR1 is SGHDT and CDR2 is YYEEEE in the germline V gene. In DNA, the CDR3 is TGTGCCAGCAGATTCGGGGGGGCCGGGACCCAGTACTTC. Protein product: CASRFGGAGTQYF.

This clonotype is termed large (0.1 to 1%). The chain links TRBV5-1 to TRBJ2-3; perhaps TRBD2 as D (6 bases). The CDR3 runs to 14 residues. Germline CDR1 is SGHRS and CDR2 is YFSETQ. V dropped 5 bases and J dropped 2 bases, with 12 bases sitting between them. CDR3 amino acids: CASRPSEDTDTQYF. CDR3 nucleotide sequence: TGCGCCAGCAGGCCTAGCGAGGACACAGATACGCAGTATTTT. Together with reference TRBV5-1 and TRBJ2-3, the CDR3 gives the full variable domain: KAGVTQTPRYLIKTRGQQVTLSCSPISGHRSVSWYQQTPGQGLQFLFEYFSETQRNKGNFPGRFSGRQFSNSRSEMNVSTLELGDSALYLCASRPSEDTDTQYFGPGTRLTVL.

The V gene is TRBV7-9, the J gene TRBJ1-4, with 8 bases matching TRBD1. From germline, CDR1 is SEHNR and CDR2 FQNEAQ (reference sequence). V shed 1 base and J 7 bases; nucleotides not matched to a gene: 2. The CDR3 length is 14 residues. CDR3 region: CASSLGTGSEKLFF. The CDR3, as DNA: TGTGCCAGCAGCTTAGGGACAGGGAGTGAAAAACTGTTTTTT. Full variable domain (missing parts from reference TRBV7-9 and TRBJ1-4): DTGVSQNPRHKITKRGQNVTFRCDPISEHNRLYWYRQTLGQGPEFLTYFQNEAQLEKSRLLSDRFSAERPKGSFSTLEIQRTEQGDSAMYLCASSLGTGSEKLFFGSGTQLSVL.

This chain uses TRBV20-1 with TRBJ2-1; 9 bases fit TRBD1. This CDR3 region has 14 residues. CDR1 is DFQATT and CDR2 is SNEGSKA in the germline V gene (reference sequence). Trimming cost V 6 bases and J 9 bases; bases outside gene matches: 12. Here the CDR3 reads CSATGQGAGSEQFF. CDR3 sequence (DNA): TGCAGTGCAACGGGACAGGGAGCGGGTAGTGAGCAGTTCTTC.

V and J are TRBV18 and TRBJ1-1; D is unresolved. The V end lost 4 bases, the J end lost 4 bases, and 7 bases lay between the germline ends. The CDR3 consists of 12 residues. Germline-derived CDR1 and CDR2 are KGHSH and LQKENI. The CDR3: CASSLGLTEAFF. The CDR3 region has the DNA TGTGCCAGCTCACTCGGGCTCACTGAAGCTTTCTTT.

This chain links TRBV7-6 with TRBJ2-1; 9 positions agree with TRBD2. V trimming: 8 bases; J trimming: 10 bases; junction bases outside the gene matches: 9. CDR3 length: 13 residues. CDR1 is SGHVS and CDR2 is FNYEAQ in the germline V gene. This CDR3 is CASSAGGLREQFF. For the CDR3, the DNA is TGTGCCAGCTCAGCGGGAGGTTTGAGAGAGCAGTTCTTC.

The chain is built from TRBV9 and TRBJ2-1; 10 bases fit TRBD2. Trimming at V came to 3 bases and at J to 4 bases, leaving 4 bases not matched to a gene. The CDR3 sequence is 15 residues long. Germline V gene sequence: CDR1 SGDLS, CDR2 YYNGEE. CDR3 in DNA: TGTGCCAGCAGCGCTACTAGCGGGGTGTACAATGAGCAGTTCTTC. It encodes CASSATSGVYNEQFF.